This section outlines one T cell receptor (beta chain) sequence together with its context. Its antigen is unidentified. CDR3 length: 15 amino acids. Germline V gene data show CDR1 as SGHRS and CDR2 as YFSETQ. V trimming: 5 bases; J trimming: 5 bases; junction bases outside the gene matches: 2. The sample is drawn from a study of OX40 agonist ivuxolimab in advanced cancers. Study-wide context: A partial response was reached by three patients: one with hepatocellular carcinoma and two with cutaneous melanoma.

Assay: immunoSEQ multiplex PCR; the TCRdb copy retains only in-frame clones and omits some. The sample carries tens of thousands of clones, around 89% recorded once. General study results and limits: Still undetermined is the antigen specificity of the expanded peripheral T cells.

The sample consisted of CD4+ or CD8+ T cells sorted from blood, taken in a trial of the OX40 agonist ivuxolimab. The V gene is TRBV5-1, the J gene TRBJ2-2; TRBD2 aligns across 14 bases. This receptor was obtained from an adult with an advanced solid tumor such as melanoma, head and neck, liver or kidney cancer. The CDR3 protein is CASSRTSGGTGELFF. The CDR3 DNA sequence: TGCGCCAGCAGTCGGACTAGCGGGGGGACCGGGGAGCTGTTTTTT.